The 10 T cell receptor beta chains given below trace back to one sample, sequenced in a study of identical twins. MiXCR, run by TCRdb on the 5' RACE reads, gives a single entry per CDR3 protein. The repertoire consists of 700,000 or so distinct CDR3 sequences, with around 8.6% occurring once and the leading ten covering 0.98%. The same sample was also studied in work on yellow fever vaccine responses in identical twins.

The sample taken for sequencing was PBMCs. The receptors stem from a woman aged 18 to 35 in good health.

The genes are TRBV27 and TRBJ1-2; possible D gene TRBD1, 5 bases. Looked up from germline, CDR1 is MNHEY and CDR2 is SMNVEV (reference sequence). This CDR3 is 15 amino acids long. With 3 bases removed from V and 0 bases from J, the gap between germline ends came to 11 bases. For the CDR3, the DNA is TGTGCCAGCAGTTTCGACAGACTTTCTAACTATGGCTACACCTTC. It is translated as CASSFDRLSNYGYTF.

This chain links TRBV20-1 with TRBJ1-5; D is uncertain. Between the trimmed V and J ends, which lost 5 bases and 5 bases, there was a span of 10 bases. CDR3 length: 12 amino acids. Germline CDR1 reads DFQATT; CDR2 reads SNEGSKA (reference sequence). The CDR3: CSAPSVDQPQHF. For the CDR3, the DNA is TGCAGTGCTCCCAGCGTTGATCAGCCCCAGCATTTT.

This chain joins TRBV29-1 and TRBJ2-7, with D tentatively TRBD1 or TRBD2 (6 bases each). Between the trimmed V and J ends, which lost 0 bases and 4 bases, there was a span of 16 bases. Germline V gene sequence: CDR1 SQVTM, CDR2 ANQGSEA. The CDR3 runs 15 residues. CDR3 coding DNA: TGCAGCGTTGAAGACCCCGGGGGCGAGTCGTACGAGCAGTACTTC. This codes for CSVEDPGGESYEQYF.

There are many counts of this clonotype. Here the CDR3 reads CASSREAGELFF. The CDR3 DNA is TGTGCCAGCAGCCGAGAGGCCGGGGAGCTGTTTTTT. This chain links TRBV7-9 with TRBJ2-2; no definite D call. The CDR3 has 12 amino acids. V was clipped by 5 bases and J by 6 bases, with 7 bases between them. The germline CDR1 and CDR2 sequences are SEHNR and FQNEAQ (reference sequence).

This clonotype has a count of ten or more. J is TRBJ2-2 and V is TRBV6-5, with D unclear. The CDR3 length is 14 residues. Germline CDR1 is MNHEY and CDR2 is SVGAGI. Trimming removed 2 bases from V and 1 base from J, with 5 bases in between. CDR3 coding DNA: TGTGCCAGCAGTTACGGGAAGAACACCGGGGAGCTGTTTTTT. Translated, it gives CASSYGKNTGELFF.

This chain connects TRBV29-1 to TRBJ2-3; TRBD2 is a possible D gene (6 bases). This CDR3 is built from 14 residues. V lost 5 bases, J lost 6 bases, and 18 bases lay in between. CDR1 and CDR2 from the germline V gene are SQVTM and ANQGSEA. CDR3: CSVRTQGSGDTQYF. As DNA, the CDR3 is TGCAGCGTTCGGACCCAAGGGAGCGGGGATACGCAGTATTTT.

This clonotype was counted only a few times. The chain employs TRBV29-1 and TRBJ2-1; no clear D gene. V lost 4 bases, J lost 5 bases, and 15 bases lay in between. CDR3 length equals 14 residues. CDR1 and CDR2 from the germline V gene are SQVTM and ANQGSEA. The CDR3 here is CSVARRQPDNEQFF. CDR3 coding DNA: TGCAGCGTTGCGCGGCGGCAGCCTGACAATGAGCAGTTCTTC.

The chain couples TRBV12-3 or TRBV12-4 to TRBJ1-6; 8 bases agree with TRBD1. Germline trimming cut 6 bases from V and 10 bases from J; bases unmatched to any gene: 11. This CDR3 spans 15 amino acids. CDR3 sequence reads: CASRKKTGAGSPLHF. CDR3 nucleotide sequence: TGTGCCAGCAGGAAGAAGACAGGGGCTGGATCACCCCTCCACTTT.

This clonotype was picked up a small number of times. The rearrangement joins TRBV7-2 to TRBJ2-5, with D possibly being TRBD2 (5 bases). Trimming left V 1 base short and J 4 bases short, with 16 bases between. The CDR3 is 16 amino acids. Germline CDR1 reads SGHTA; CDR2 reads FQGNSA. DNA for the CDR3: TGTGCCAGCAGCTTAGGGCTAGCCGGACGCGCAGAGACCCAGTACTTC. It is translated as CASSLGLAGRAETQYF.

V usage is TRBV28 and J usage is TRBJ2-5; no clear D. The CDR3 totals 14 residues. Germline-derived CDR1 and CDR2 are MDHEN and SYDVKM. V shed 5 bases and J shed 1 base, with 11 bases lying between them. CDR3 nucleotide sequence: TGTGCCAGCAGTAGTCGGATGGGCCAAGAGACCCAGTACTTC. Translation: CASSSRMGQETQYF.